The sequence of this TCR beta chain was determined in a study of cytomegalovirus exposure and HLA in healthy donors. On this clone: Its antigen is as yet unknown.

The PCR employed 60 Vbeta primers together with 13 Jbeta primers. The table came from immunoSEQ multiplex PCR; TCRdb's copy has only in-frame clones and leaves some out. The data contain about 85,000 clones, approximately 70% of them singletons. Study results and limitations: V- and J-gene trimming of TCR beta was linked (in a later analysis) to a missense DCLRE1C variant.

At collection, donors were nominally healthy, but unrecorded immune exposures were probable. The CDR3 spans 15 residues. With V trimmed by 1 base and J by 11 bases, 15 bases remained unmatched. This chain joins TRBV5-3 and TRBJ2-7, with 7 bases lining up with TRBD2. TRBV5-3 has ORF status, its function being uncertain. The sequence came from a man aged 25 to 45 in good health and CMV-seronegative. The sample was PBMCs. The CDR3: CARSLCQLATCREYF. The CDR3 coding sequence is TGTGCCAGAAGCTTGTGCCAACTAGCGACGTGTCGCGAGTACTTC.